A selection of T cell receptor beta chains follows, all from one sample in a study of blood T cell repertoires in COVID-19. The assay was immunoSEQ multiplex PCR, and TCRdb's table has in-frame clones only and misses some. The table lists just under 350,000 clones, about 87% of them singletons, with just under 6.5% in the top ten. The sequenced sample was peripheral blood. The receptors shown here come from a woman aged 50 to 60 with COVID-19, enrolled during active disease. The CDR3 runs from the conserved cysteine through the conserved F or W. D genes are given only for firm matches. Size is stated for part of the rows, as once, few or many counts, or as a class when the clone is expanded.

D	J	V	size	CDR3	DNA
TRBD1	TRBJ1-6	TRBV4-1	NA	CASSRTGSSGDHSPLHF	TGCGCCAGCAGCAGGACAGGGAGTAGTGGCGACCACTCACCCCTCCACTTT
NA	TRBJ1-4	TRBV29-1	NA	CSVKAAATNEKLFF	TGCAGCGTCAAGGCGGCAGCAACTAATGAAAAACTGTTTTTT
TRBD1	TRBJ1-1	TRBV5-5	NA	CASSSDRVGTEAFF	TGTGCCAGCAGCTCTGACAGGGTGGGTACTGAAGCTTTCTTT
TRBD1	TRBJ1-1	TRBV7-8	NA	CASSYLGTANTEAFF	TGTGCCAGCAGCTATCTTGGGACAGCTAACACTGAAGCTTTCTTT
TRBD2	TRBJ2-3	TRBV5-8	once	CASSLGLAGVGNTDTQYF	TGTGCCAGCAGCTTGGGACTAGCGGGAGTTGGTAACACAGATACGCAGTATTTT
TRBD1	TRBJ1-4	TRBV30	NA	CAWSVGTGGNEKLFF	TGTGCCTGGAGTGTAGGCACAGGGGGAAATGAAAAACTGTTTTTT
TRBD1	TRBJ1-1	TRBV12-3/TRBV12-4	NA	CASSLGATGRAFF	TGTGCCAGCAGTTTAGGGGCGACAGGGCGGGCTTTCTTT
NA	TRBJ1-1	TRBV21-1	few	CASSKEPDTEAFF	TGTGCCAGCAGCAAAGAACCAGACACTGAAGCTTTCTTT
TRBD1	TRBJ1-2	TRBV10-3	NA	CAISGLDRGDYGYTF	TGTGCCATCAGTGGCTTAGACAGGGGAGACTATGGCTACACCTTC
NA	TRBJ1-2	TRBV28	NA	CASSRQRGYGYTF	TGTGCCAGCAGTCGACAAAGGGGCTATGGCTACACCTTC
TRBD1	TRBJ2-5	TRBV24-1	NA	CASSPTGGRTQYF	TGTGCCTCCTCCCCGACAGGGGGCAGGACCCAGTACTTC
NA	TRBJ2-5	TRBV20-1	NA	CSAGRGTQYF	TGCAGTGCTGGTAGGGGGACCCAGTACTTC
TRBD1	TRBJ1-1	TRBV5-4	NA	CASRLTGRDTEAFF	TGTGCCAGCAGACTGACAGGGAGAGACACTGAAGCTTTCTTT
TRBD1	TRBJ1-1	TRBV5-4	NA	CASSHIGQAEAFF	TGTGCCAGCAGCCACATAGGACAGGCTGAAGCTTTCTTT
NA	TRBJ2-3	TRBV2	NA	CASSEALGGPDTQYF	TGTGCCAGCAGTGAAGCGCTTGGAGGGCCCGATACGCAGTATTTT
NA	TRBJ2-1	TRBV7-8	NA	CASSLGLGMNEQFF	TGTGCCAGCAGCTTAGGTCTAGGAATGAATGAGCAGTTCTTC
NA	TRBJ1-4	TRBV9	NA	CATNHDGANEKLFF	TGTGCCACTAATCACGACGGAGCTAATGAAAAACTGTTTTTT
NA	TRBJ2-3	TRBV5-6	few	CASSRRGGQTDTQYF	TGTGCCAGCAGCCGTAGGGGGGGGCAGACAGATACGCAGTATTTT
TRBD1	TRBJ1-2	TRBV11-2	NA	CASSLDPQGRQYGYTF	TGTGCCAGCAGCTTAGATCCACAGGGGCGGCAGTATGGCTACACCTTC
TRBD1	TRBJ1-2	TRBV7-9	NA	CASSFGDSGYTF	TGTGCCAGCAGCTTCGGGGACAGTGGCTACACCTTC
NA	TRBJ1-1	TRBV29-1	NA	CSVEDVLGAGPEAFF	TGCAGCGTTGAAGATGTTCTAGGGGCTGGGCCTGAAGCTTTCTTT
TRBD1	TRBJ1-2	TRBV5-1	few	CASSSNRGLDGYTF	TGCGCCAGCAGTTCGAACAGGGGGCTAGATGGCTACACCTTC
NA	TRBJ2-4	TRBV28	NA	CASSLSGAGKNIQYF	TGTGCCAGCAGTTTGTCAGGGGCGGGCAAAAACATTCAGTACTTC
NA	TRBJ1-5	TRBV5-1	NA	CASSEQGGRNQPQHF	TGCGCCAGCAGCGAACAGGGAGGGCGGAATCAGCCCCAGCATTTT
NA	TRBJ1-5	TRBV4-3	NA	CASSQAGGNQPQHF	TGCGCCAGCAGCCAAGCAGGGGGCAATCAGCCCCAGCATTTT
NA	TRBJ2-7	TRBV20-1	once	CSAAGNEQYF	TGCAGTGCGGCAGGGAACGAGCAGTACTTC
TRBD2	TRBJ2-1	TRBV27	NA	CASSLLDGREQFF	TGTGCCAGCAGTTTATTGGACGGGAGGGAGCAGTTCTTC
NA	TRBJ1-2	TRBV25-1	NA	CASSESGGRYYGYTF	TGTGCCAGCAGTGAATCTGGGGGCCGGTACTATGGCTACACCTTC
TRBD2	TRBJ2-1	TRBV7-2	NA	CASSLVGAAGGRNEQFF	TGTGCCAGCAGCTTAGTAGGGGCAGCGGGAGGTCGCAATGAGCAGTTCTTC
NA	TRBJ1-1	TRBV5-8	NA	CASSEIYRVVRSEAFF	TGTGCCAGCAGCGAAATATACAGGGTCGTGAGGTCTGAAGCTTTCTTT
NA	TRBJ2-1	TRBV24-1	NA	CATSDPGTPRNEQFF	TGTGCCACCAGTGACCCCGGGACTCCGCGGAATGAGCAGTTCTTC
NA	TRBJ1-1	TRBV30	NA	CAWNPGGWSTEAFF	TGTGCCTGGAACCCAGGAGGGTGGTCCACTGAAGCTTTCTTT
NA	TRBJ2-2	TRBV18	NA	CASSPPKGENTGELFF	TGTGCCAGCTCACCACCCAAGGGAGAAAACACCGGGGAGCTGTTTTTT
TRBD2	TRBJ2-3	TRBV19	NA	CASTSSGSRTDTQYF	TGTGCCAGTACATCTAGCGGGAGCCGCACAGATACGCAGTATTTT
TRBD1	TRBJ1-4	TRBV27	NA	CASSFGQGHLTNEKLFF	TGTGCCAGCAGTTTCGGACAGGGGCACTTAACTAATGAAAAACTGTTTTTT
NA	TRBJ1-1	TRBV5-1	once	CASSFDSNGAEAFF	TGCGCCAGCAGCTTCGACAGTAATGGCGCTGAAGCTTTCTTT
TRBD1	TRBJ2-1	TRBV7-3	NA	CASSSGQGIYNEQFF	TGTGCCAGCAGTTCGGGACAGGGGATCTACAATGAGCAGTTCTTC
TRBD2	TRBJ2-1	TRBV2	once	CASRVAGPYNEQFF	TGTGCCAGCAGGGTAGCGGGCCCTTACAATGAGCAGTTCTTC
TRBD1	TRBJ1-5	TRBV19	few	CASSGQGGNQPQHF	TGTGCCAGTAGTGGACAGGGTGGCAATCAGCCCCAGCATTTT
NA	TRBJ2-7	TRBV18	NA	CASSPPSPAEEQYF	TGTGCCAGCTCACCACCGTCCCCGGCGGAGGAGCAGTACTTC
NA	TRBJ1-4	TRBV12-5	NA	CASGFLTTGANEKLFF	TGTGCTAGTGGTTTCCTAACGACAGGAGCTAATGAAAAACTGTTTTTT
TRBD2	TRBJ2-1	TRBV2	NA	CASTGLAGVGEQFF	TGTGCCAGCACGGGACTAGCGGGAGTCGGTGAGCAGTTCTTC
NA	TRBJ2-7	TRBV4-2	NA	CASSQDRTTQYF	TGTGCCAGCAGCCAAGACCGGACAACACAGTACTTC
NA	TRBJ1-5	TRBV4-1	NA	CASSQGQVLQPQHF	TGCGCCAGCAGCCAAGGACAGGTTTTACAGCCCCAGCATTTT
NA	TRBJ2-1	TRBV29-1	NA	CSVSTELPIF	TGCAGCGTTTCGACAGAACTTCCCATCTTC
NA	TRBJ1-2	TRBV19	NA	CASSLGVNYGYTF	TGTGCCAGTAGTCTGGGCGTAAACTATGGCTACACCTTC
TRBD1	TRBJ2-1	TRBV5-1	NA	CASSLRRTGYNEQFF	TGCGCCAGCAGCCTAAGACGGACAGGGTACAATGAGCAGTTCTTC
NA	TRBJ1-5	TRBV19	once	CASSTNRVGEPQHF	TGTGCCAGTAGTACCAACAGGGTCGGGGAGCCCCAGCATTTT
TRBD1	TRBJ1-2	TRBV11-3	NA	CASSLRGQEHDLYGYTF	TGTGCCAGCAGCTTACGAGGACAGGAGCACGATCTTTATGGCTACACCTTC
TRBD1	TRBJ1-5	TRBV5-8	NA	CASIPGTGVNQPQHF	TGTGCCAGCATTCCGGGAACAGGGGTTAATCAGCCCCAGCATTTT
NA	TRBJ1-1	TRBV6-2/TRBV6-3	NA	CASSGTLPMNTEAFF	TGTGCCAGCAGTGGGACATTGCCTATGAACACTGAAGCTTTCTTT